This T cell receptor (beta chain) was captured by sequencing in a study of T cells in Graves' hyperthyroidism and ophthalmopathy. Researchers amplified the TCR beta CDR3 regions from RNA transcripts. First-round RT-PCR targeting the TCR CDR3 was performed with the HTBI primer set. TCRdb passed the multiplex PCR reads through MiXCR, listing each CDR3 protein once. The table has around 760,000 distinct CDR3 sequences, approximately 40% seen once; the top ten hold around 30%. Trimming removed 1 base from V and 5 bases from J; junction bases left unmatched: 10. The CDR3 is 15 amino acids. Germline CDR1 is DFQATT and CDR2 is SNEGSKA (reference sequence). On this clonotype itself: Its specificity is not known.

General study findings and limits: Among clonotypes expanded in thyroid above 0.001, most were also found in blood. A model built on 13 V-J features separated ophthalmopathy from stable hyperthyroidism.

A lack of ophthalmopathy progression within 18 months defined stable Graves' hyperthyroidism. The sequencing input was blood. This sequence was found in a woman aged 40 to 55 with Graves' hyperthyroidism. J is TRBJ2-5 and V is TRBV20-1; 7 bases fit TRBD2. The CDR3 DNA reads TGCAGTGCTAGAGCAGGCGGGAGTATTGTGGAGACCCAGTACTTC. It translates to CSARAGGSIVETQYF.